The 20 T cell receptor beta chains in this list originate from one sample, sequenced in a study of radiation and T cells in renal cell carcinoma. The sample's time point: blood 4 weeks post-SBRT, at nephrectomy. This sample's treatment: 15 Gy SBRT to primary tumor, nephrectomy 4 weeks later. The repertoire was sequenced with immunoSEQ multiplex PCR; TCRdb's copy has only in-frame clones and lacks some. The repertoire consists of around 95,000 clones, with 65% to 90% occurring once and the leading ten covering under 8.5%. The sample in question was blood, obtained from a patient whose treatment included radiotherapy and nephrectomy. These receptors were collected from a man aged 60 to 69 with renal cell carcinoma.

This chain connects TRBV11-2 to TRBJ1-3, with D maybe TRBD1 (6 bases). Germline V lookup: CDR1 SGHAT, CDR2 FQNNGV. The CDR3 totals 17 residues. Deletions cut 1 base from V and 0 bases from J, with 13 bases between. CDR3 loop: CASSLGPGDYSGNTIYF. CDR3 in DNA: TGTGCCAGCAGCTTAGGACCAGGGGACTACTCTGGAAACACCATATATTTT. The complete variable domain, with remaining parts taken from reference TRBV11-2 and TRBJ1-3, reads EAGVAQSPRYKIIEKRQSVAFWCNPISGHATLYWYQQILGQGPKLLIQFQNNGVVDDSQLPKDRFSAERLKGVDSTLKIQPAKLEDSAVYLCASSLGPGDYSGNTIYFGEGSWLTVV.

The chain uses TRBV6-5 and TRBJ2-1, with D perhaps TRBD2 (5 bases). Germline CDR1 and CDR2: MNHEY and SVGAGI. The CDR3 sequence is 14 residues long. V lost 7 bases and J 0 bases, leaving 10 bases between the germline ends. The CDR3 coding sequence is TGTGCCAGCAAAACTAGTCGCTCCTACAATGAGCAGTTCTTC. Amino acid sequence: CASKTSRSYNEQFF.

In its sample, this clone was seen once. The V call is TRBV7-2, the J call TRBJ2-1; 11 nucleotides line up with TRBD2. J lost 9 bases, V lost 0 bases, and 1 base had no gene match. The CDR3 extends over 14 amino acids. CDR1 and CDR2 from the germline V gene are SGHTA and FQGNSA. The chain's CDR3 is CASSLALAGVEQFF. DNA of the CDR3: TGTGCCAGCAGCTTAGCACTAGCGGGAGTTGAGCAGTTCTTC.

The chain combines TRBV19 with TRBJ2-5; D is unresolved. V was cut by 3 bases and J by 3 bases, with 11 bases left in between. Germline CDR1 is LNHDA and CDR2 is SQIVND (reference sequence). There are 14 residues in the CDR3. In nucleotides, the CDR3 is TGTGCCAGTAGTATCCCAGGCAAGGAAGAGACCCAGTACTTC. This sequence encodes CASSIPGKEETQYF. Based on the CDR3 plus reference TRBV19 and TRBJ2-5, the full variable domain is DGGITQSPKYLFRKEGQNVTLSCEQNLNHDAMYWYRQDPGQGLRLIYYSQIVNDFQKGDIAEGYSVSREKKESFPLTVTSAQKNPTAFYLCASSIPGKEETQYFGPGTRLLVL.

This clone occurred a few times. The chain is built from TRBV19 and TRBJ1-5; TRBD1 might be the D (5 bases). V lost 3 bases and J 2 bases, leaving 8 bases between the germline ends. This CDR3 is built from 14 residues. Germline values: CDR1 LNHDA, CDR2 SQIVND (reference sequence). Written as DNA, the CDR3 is TGTGCCAGTAGTATCCAGGGACGCAATCAGCCCCAGCATTTT. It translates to CASSIQGRNQPQHF.

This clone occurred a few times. CDR3 protein: CASSGPGETYNKQYF. The CDR3 DNA sequence: TGTGCCAGCAGCGGCCCCGGGGAGACATACAACAAGCAGTACTTC. The chain couples TRBV9 to TRBJ2-7, with a possible D match to TRBD2 (5 bases). Deletions cut 3 bases from V and 8 bases from J, with 21 bases between. This CDR3 has 15 residues. CDR1 SGDLS and CDR2 YYNGEE come from the germline V gene.

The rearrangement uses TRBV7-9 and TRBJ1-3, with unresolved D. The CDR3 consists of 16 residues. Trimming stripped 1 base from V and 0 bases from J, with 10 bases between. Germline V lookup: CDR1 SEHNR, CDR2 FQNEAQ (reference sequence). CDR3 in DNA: TGTGCCAGCAGCTTAGAGGGAGGTGGCTCTGGAAACACCATATATTTT. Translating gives CASSLEGGGSGNTIYF.

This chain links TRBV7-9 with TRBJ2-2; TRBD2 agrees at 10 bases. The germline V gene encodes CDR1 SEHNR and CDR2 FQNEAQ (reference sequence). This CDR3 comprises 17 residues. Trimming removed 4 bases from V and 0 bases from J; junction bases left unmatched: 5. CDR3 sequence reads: CASSSGTSATNTGELFF. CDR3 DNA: TGTGCCAGCAGCTCGGGGACTAGCGCCACGAACACCGGGGAGCTGTTTTTT. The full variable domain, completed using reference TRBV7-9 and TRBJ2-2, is DTGVSQNPRHKITKRGQNVTFRCDPISEHNRLYWYRQTLGQGPEFLTYFQNEAQLEKSRLLSDRFSAERPKGSFSTLEIQRTEQGDSAMYLCASSSGTSATNTGELFFGEGSRLTVL.

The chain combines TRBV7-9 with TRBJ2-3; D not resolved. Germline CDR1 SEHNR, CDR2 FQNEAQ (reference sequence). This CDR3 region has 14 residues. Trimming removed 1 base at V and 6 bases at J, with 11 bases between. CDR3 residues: CASSLDNTKDTQYF. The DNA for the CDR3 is TGTGCCAGCAGCTTAGATAACACAAAGGATACGCAGTATTTT.

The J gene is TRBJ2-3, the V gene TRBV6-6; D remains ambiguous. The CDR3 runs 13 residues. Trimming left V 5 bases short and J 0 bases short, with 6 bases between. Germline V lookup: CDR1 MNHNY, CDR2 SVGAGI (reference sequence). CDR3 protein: CASSPMSTDTQYF. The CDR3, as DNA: TGTGCCAGCAGTCCGATGAGCACAGATACGCAGTATTTT.

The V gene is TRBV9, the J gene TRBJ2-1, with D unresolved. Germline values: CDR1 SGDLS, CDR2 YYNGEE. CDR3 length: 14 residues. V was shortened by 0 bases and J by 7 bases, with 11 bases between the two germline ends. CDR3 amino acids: CASSVVELNNEQFF. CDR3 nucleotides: TGTGCCAGCAGCGTAGTTGAGCTGAATAATGAGCAGTTCTTC.

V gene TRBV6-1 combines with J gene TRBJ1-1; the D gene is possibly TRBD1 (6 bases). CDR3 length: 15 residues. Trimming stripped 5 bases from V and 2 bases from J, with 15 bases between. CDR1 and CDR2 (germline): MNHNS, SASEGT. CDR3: CASSPTSGDNTEAFF. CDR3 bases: TGTGCCAGCAGTCCTACGTCAGGGGACAACACTGAAGCTTTCTTT.

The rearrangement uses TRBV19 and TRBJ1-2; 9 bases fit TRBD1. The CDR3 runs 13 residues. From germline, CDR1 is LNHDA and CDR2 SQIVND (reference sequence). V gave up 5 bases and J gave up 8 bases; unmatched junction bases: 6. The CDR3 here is CASSLGQGDGYTF. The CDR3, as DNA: TGTGCCAGTAGTCTGGGACAGGGCGACGGCTACACCTTC. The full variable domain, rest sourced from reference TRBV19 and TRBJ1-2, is DGGITQSPKYLFRKEGQNVTLSCEQNLNHDAMYWYRQDPGQGLRLIYYSQIVNDFQKGDIAEGYSVSREKKESFPLTVTSAQKNPTAFYLCASSLGQGDGYTFGSGTRLTVV.

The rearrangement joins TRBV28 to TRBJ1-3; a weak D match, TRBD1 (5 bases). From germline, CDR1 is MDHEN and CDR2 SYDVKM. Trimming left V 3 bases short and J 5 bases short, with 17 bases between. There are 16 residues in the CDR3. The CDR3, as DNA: TGTGCCAGCAGTTTTCCCCCCGGGGGAGGACGAAACACCATATATTTT. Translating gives CASSFPPGGGRNTIYF.

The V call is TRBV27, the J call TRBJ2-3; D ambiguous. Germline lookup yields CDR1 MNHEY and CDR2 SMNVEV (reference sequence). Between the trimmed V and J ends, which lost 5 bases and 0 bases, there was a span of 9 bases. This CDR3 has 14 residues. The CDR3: CASSQIISTDTQYF. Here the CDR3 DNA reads TGTGCCAGCAGTCAGATAATCAGCACAGATACGCAGTATTTT.

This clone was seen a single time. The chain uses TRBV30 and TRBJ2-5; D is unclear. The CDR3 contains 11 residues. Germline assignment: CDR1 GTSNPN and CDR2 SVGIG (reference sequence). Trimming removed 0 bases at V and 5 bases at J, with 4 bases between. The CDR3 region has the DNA TGTGCCTGGAGTGTACGGGAGACCCAGTACTTC. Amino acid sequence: CAWSVRETQYF.

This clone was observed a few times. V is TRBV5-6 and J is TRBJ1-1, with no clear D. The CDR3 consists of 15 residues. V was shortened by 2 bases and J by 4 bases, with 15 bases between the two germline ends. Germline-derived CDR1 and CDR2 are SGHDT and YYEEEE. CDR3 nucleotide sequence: TGTGCCAGCAGCTTAAGGAGGTGGGGAATCACTGAAGCTTTCTTT. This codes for CASSLRRWGITEAFF.

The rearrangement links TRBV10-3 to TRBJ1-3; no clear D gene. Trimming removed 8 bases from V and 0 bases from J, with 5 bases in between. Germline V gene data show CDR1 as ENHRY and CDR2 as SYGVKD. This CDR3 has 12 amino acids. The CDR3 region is CAISSSGNTIYF. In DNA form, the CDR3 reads TGTGCCATCTCGAGCTCTGGAAACACCATATATTTT.

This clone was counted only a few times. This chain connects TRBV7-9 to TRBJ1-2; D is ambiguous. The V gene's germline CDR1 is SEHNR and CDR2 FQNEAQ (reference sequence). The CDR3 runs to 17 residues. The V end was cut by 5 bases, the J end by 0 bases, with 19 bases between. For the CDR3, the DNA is TGTGCCAGCAGCCCGAGGCCCCGGCAGGACCCTAACTATGGCTACACCTTC. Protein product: CASSPRPRQDPNYGYTF.

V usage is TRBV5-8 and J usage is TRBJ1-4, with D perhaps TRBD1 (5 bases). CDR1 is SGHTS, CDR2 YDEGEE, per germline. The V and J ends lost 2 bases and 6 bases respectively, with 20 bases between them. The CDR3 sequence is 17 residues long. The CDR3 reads CASSFLVTGTVDEKLFF. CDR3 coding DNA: TGTGCCAGCAGCTTCCTAGTGACCGGGACGGTGGATGAAAAACTGTTTTTT. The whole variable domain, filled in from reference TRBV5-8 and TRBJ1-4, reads EAGVTQSPTHLIKTRGQQATLRCSPISGHTSVYWYQQALGLGLQFLLWYDEGEERNRGNFPPRFSGRQFPNYSSELNVNALELEDSALYLCASSFLVTGTVDEKLFFGSGTQLSVL.